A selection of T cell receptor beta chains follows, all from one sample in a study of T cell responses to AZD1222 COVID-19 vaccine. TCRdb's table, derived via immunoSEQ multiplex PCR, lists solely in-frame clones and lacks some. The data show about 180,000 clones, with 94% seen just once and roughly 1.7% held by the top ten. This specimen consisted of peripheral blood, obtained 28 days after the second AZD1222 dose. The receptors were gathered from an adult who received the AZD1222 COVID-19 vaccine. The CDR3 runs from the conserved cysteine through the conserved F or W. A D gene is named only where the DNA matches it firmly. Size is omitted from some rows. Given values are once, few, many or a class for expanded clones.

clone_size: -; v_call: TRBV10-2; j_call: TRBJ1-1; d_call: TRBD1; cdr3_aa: CASSDRGPNTEAFF; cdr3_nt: TGCGCCAGCAGCGACAGGGGACCGAACACTGAAGCTTTCTTT
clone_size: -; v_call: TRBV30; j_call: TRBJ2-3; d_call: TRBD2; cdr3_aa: CAWSEGLVPDTQYF; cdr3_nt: TGTGCCTGGAGTGAGGGACTAGTTCCAGATACGCAGTATTTT
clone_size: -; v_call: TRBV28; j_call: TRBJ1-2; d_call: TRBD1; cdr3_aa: CASSPGTGANYGYTF; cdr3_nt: TGTGCCAGCAGTCCAGGGACAGGGGCTAACTATGGCTACACCTTC
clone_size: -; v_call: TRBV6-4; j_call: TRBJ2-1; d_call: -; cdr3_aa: CASSEGVGTYNEQFF; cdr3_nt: TGTGCCAGCAGTGAGGGGGTAGGCACCTACAATGAGCAGTTCTTC
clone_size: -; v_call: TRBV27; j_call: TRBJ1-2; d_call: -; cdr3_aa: CASSPGYRDLMGGYTF; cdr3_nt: TGTGCCAGCAGTCCGGGGTACAGGGATCTGATGGGTGGCTACACCTTC
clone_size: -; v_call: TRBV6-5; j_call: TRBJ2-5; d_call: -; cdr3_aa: CASSMDSQETQYF; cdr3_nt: TGTGCCAGCAGTATGGACAGCCAAGAGACCCAGTACTTC
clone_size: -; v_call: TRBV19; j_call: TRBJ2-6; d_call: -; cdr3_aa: CASSIVRGQAGANVLTF; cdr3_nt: TGTGCCAGTAGTATAGTTCGAGGGCAAGCTGGGGCCAACGTCCTGACTTTC
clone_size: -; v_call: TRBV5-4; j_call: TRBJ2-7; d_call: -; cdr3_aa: CASSLRDEQYF; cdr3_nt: TGTGCCAGCAGCTTGAGGGACGAGCAGTACTTC
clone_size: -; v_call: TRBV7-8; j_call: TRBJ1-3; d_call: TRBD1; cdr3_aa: CASSSDRVGNTIYF; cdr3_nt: TGTGCCAGCAGCTCTGACAGGGTTGGAAACACCATATATTTT
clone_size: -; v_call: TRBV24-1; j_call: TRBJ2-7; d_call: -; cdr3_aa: CATSEGGSYEQYF; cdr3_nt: TGTGCCACCAGTGAGGGGGGTTCCTACGAGCAGTACTTC
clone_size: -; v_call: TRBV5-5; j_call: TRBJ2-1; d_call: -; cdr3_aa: CASSKQDNEQFF; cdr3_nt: TGTGCCAGCAGCAAACAGGACAATGAGCAGTTCTTC
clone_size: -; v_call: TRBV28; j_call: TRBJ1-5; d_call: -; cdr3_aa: CASSLDSSSNQPQHF; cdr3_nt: TGTGCCAGCAGTTTAGACAGCTCGAGCAATCAGCCCCAGCATTTT
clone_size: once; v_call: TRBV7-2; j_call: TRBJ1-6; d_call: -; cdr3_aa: CASSFEGNSPLHF; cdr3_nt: TGTGCCAGCAGCTTCGAGGGAAATTCACCCCTCCACTTT
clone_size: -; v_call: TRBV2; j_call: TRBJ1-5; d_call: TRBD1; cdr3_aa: CASSETRGQRQPQHF; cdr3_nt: TGTGCCAGCAGTGAAACCAGGGGGCAGAGGCAGCCCCAGCATTTT
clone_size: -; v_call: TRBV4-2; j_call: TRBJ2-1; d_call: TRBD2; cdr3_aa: CASSQDGLAYNEQFF; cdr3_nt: TGTGCCAGCAGCCAAGACGGACTAGCATACAATGAGCAGTTCTTC
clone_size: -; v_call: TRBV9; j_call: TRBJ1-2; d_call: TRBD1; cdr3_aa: CASSVSGGYDGYTF; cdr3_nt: TGTGCCAGCAGCGTTTCAGGGGGGTACGATGGCTACACCTTC
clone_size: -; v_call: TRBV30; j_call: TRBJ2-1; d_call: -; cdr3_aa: CAWSLNNEQFF; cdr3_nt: TGTGCCTGGAGTCTGAACAATGAGCAGTTCTTC
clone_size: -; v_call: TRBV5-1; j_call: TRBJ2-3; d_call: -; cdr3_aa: CASSLGPGAVTDTQYF; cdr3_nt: TGCGCCAGCAGCCTGGGACCGGGGGCCGTCACAGATACGCAGTATTTT
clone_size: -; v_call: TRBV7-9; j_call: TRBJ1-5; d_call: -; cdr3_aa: CASSSTPVLHF; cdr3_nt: TGTGCCAGCAGCTCTACCCCTGTACTGCATTTT
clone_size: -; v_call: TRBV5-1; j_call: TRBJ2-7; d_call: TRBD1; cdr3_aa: CASSEDGTVYEQYF; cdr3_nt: TGCGCCAGCAGCGAAGACGGGACAGTCTACGAGCAGTACTTC
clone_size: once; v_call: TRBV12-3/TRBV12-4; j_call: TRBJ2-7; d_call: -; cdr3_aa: CASRGGGQHEQYF; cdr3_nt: TGTGCCAGCAGAGGAGGGGGCCAGCACGAGCAGTACTTC
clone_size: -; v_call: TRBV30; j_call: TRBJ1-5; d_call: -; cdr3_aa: CACFCPRGGRNQPQHF; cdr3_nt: TGTGCCTGTTTCTGTCCACGAGGTGGGCGCAATCAGCCCCAGCATTTT
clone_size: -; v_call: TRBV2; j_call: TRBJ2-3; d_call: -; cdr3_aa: CASREGRGTSTDTQYF; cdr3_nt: TGTGCCAGCCGGGAAGGTAGAGGTACTAGCACAGATACGCAGTATTTT
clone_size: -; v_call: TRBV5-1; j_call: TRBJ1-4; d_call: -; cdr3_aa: CASSLGLRTNEKLFF; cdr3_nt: TGCGCCAGCAGCTTGGGGCTTAGAACTAATGAAAAACTGTTTTTT
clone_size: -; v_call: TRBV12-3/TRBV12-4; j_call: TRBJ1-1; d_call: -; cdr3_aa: CASSLMSNTEAFF; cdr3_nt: TGTGCCAGCAGTTTAATGAGCAACACTGAAGCTTTCTTT
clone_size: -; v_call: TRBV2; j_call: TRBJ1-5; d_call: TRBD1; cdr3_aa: CASRGQGGMDQPQHF; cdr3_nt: TGTGCCAGCAGAGGACAGGGGGGGATGGATCAGCCCCAGCATTTT
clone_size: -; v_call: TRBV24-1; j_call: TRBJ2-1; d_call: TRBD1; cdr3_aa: CATSDPGQGANEQFF; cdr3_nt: TGTGCCACCAGTGACCCGGGACAGGGTGCCAATGAGCAGTTCTTC
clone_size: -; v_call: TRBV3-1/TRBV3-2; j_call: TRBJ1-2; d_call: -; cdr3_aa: CASRHDSHEGGYTF; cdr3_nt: TGTGCCAGCAGGCACGACAGCCATGAGGGAGGCTACACCTTC
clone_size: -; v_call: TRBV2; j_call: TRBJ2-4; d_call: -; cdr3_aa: CASSGGTALDF; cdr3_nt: TGTGCCAGCAGCGGGGGGACAGCGCTGGACTTC